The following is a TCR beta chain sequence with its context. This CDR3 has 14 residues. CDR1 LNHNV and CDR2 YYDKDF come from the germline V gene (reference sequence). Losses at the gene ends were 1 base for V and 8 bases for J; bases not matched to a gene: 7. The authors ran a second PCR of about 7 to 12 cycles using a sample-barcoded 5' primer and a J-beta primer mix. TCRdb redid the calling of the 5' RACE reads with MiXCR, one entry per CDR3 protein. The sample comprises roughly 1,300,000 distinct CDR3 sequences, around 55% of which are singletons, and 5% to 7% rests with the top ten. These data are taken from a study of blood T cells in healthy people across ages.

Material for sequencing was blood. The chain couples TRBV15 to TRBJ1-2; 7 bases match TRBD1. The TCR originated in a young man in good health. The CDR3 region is CATSRGRDSHGYTF. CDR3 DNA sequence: TGTGCCACCAGCAGAGGCCGGGACAGCCACGGCTACACCTTC.